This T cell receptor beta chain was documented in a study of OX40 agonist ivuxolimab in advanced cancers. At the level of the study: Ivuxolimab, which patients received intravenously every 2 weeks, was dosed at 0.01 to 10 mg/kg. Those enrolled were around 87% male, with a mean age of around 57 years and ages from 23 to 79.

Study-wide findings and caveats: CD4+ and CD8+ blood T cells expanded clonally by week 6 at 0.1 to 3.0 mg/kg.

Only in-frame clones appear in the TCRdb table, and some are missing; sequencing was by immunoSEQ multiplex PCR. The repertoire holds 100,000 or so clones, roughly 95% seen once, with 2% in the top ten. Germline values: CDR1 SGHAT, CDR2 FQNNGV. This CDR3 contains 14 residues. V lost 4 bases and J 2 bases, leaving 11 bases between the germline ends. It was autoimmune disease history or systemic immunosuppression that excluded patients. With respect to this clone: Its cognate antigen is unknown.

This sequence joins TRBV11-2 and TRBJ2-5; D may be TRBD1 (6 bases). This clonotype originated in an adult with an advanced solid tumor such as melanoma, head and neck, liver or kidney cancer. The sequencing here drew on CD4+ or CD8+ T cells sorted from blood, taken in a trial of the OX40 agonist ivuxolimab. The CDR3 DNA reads TGTGCCAGCAGCTCCGGGACATTGCAAGAGACCCAGTACTTC. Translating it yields CASSSGTLQETQYF. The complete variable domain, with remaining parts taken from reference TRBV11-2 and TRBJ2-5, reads EAGVAQSPRYKIIEKRQSVAFWCNPISGHATLYWYQQILGQGPKLLIQFQNNGVVDDSQLPKDRFSAERLKGVDSTLKIQPAKLEDSAVYLCASSSGTLQETQYFGPGTRLLVL.